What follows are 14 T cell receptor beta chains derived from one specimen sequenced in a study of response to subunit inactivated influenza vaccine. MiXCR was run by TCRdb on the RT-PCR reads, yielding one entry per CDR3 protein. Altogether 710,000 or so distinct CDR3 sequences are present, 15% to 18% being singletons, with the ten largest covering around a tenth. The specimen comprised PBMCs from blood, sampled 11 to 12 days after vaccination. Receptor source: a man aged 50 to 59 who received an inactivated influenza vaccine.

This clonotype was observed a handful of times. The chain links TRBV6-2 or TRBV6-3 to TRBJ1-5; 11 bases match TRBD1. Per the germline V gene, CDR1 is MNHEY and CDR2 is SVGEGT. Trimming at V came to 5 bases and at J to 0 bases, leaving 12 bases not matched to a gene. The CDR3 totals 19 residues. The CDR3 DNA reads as TGTGCCAGCAGTGGACCCCGTGGGGACAGGGGGTCTAGCAATCAGCCCCAGCATTTT. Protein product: CASSGPRGDRGSSNQPQHF.

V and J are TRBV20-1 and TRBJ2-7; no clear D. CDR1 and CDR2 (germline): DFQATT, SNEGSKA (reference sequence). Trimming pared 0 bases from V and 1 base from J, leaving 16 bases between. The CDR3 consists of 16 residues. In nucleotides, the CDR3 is TGCAGTGCTAGAGATCTTGTAGCAAGCAGTTCCTACGAGCAGTACTTC. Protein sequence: CSARDLVASSSYEQYF.

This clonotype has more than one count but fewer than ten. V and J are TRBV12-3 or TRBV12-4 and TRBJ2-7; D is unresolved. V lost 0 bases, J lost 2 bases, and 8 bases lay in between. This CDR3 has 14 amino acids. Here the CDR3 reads CASSLADKAYEQYF. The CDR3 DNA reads TGTGCCAGCAGTTTAGCTGACAAAGCCTACGAGCAGTACTTC.

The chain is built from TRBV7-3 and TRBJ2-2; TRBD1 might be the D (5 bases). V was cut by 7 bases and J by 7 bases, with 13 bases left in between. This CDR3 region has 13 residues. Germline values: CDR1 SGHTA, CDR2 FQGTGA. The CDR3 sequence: CASTVDSYGELFF. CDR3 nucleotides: TGTGCCAGCACCGTTGACAGTTACGGGGAGCTGTTTTTT.

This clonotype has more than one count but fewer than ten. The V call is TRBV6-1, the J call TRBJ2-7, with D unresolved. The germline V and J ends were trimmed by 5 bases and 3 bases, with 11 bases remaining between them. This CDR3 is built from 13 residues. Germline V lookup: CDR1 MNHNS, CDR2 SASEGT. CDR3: CASSRYGIYEQYF. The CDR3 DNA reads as TGTGCCAGCAGTCGCTATGGGATCTACGAGCAGTACTTC.

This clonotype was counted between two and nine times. For the CDR3, the DNA is TGTGCCAGCAGCAGTCTCCAGAGACAGGGCTTCTCTGGGGCCAACGTCCTGACTTTC. Translating it yields CASSSLQRQGFSGANVLTF. V gene TRBV3-1 combines with J gene TRBJ2-6, with TRBD1 identical over 7 bases. CDR3 length: 19 residues. With 5 bases clipped from V and 0 bases from J, the junction kept 13 bases outside the gene matches. CDR1 and CDR2 from the germline V gene are LGHDT and YNNKEL (reference sequence).

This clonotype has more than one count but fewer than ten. The CDR3 bases are TGTGCCAGCAGTTTAGCGTCAGGGACAGGGAGGTACAATGAGCAGTTCTTC. Its protein product is CASSLASGTGRYNEQFF. This chain connects TRBV12-3 or TRBV12-4 to TRBJ2-1; 9 positions match TRBD1. J lost 4 bases, V lost 0 bases, and 7 bases had no gene match. CDR3 length equals 17 residues.

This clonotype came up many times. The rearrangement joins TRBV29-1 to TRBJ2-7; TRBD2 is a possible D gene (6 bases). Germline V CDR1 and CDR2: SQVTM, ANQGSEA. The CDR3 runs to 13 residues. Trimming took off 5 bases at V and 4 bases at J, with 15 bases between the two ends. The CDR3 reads CSVIYRGIYEQYF. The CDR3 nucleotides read TGCAGCGTTATCTATCGGGGGATTTACGAGCAGTACTTC.

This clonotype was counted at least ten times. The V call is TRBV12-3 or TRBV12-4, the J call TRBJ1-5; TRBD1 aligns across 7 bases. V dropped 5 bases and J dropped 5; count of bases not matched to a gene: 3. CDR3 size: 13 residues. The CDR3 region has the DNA TGTGCCAGCAGTGCCGACAGGGATCAGCCCCAGCATTTT. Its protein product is CASSADRDQPQHF.

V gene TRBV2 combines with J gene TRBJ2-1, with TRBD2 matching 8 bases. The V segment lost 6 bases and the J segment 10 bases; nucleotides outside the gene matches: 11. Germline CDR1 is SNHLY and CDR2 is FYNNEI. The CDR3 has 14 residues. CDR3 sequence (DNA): TGTGCCAGCAGGAGCCTACTAGCGGTTGGGGAGCAGTTCTTC. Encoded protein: CASRSLLAVGEQFF.

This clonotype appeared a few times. The CDR3 bases are TGTGCCAGCAGTTACACCGTAAAGAGGGACAATGAGCAGTTCTTC. Amino acids: CASSYTVKRDNEQFF. The genes are TRBV6-5 and TRBJ2-1, with D possibly matching TRBD2 (5 bases). Per germline, CDR1 MNHEY and CDR2 SVGAGI. Trimming shortened V by 2 bases and J by 5 bases, and 13 bases separated the two germline ends. The CDR3 is made up of 15 amino acids.

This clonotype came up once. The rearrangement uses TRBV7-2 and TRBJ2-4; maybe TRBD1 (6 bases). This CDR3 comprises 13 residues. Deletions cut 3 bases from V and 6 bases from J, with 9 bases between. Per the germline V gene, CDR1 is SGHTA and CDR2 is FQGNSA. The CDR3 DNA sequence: TGTGCCAGCAGCTTTGGACAGTTAAACATTCAGTACTTC. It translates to CASSFGQLNIQYF.

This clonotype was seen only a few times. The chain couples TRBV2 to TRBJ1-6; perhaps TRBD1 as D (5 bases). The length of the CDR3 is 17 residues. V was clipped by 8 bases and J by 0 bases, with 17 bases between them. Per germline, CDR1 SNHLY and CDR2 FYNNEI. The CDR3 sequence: CASAIGHPSSYNSPLHF. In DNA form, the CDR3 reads TGTGCCAGCGCCATTGGACACCCGAGCTCCTATAATTCACCCCTCCACTTT.

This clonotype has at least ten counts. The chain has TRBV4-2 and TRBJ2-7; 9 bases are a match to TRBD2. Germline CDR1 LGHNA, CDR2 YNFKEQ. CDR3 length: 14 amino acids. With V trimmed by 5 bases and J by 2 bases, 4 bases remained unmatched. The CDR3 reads CASSLAGETYEQYF. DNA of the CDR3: TGTGCCAGCAGCTTAGCGGGAGAGACCTACGAGCAGTACTTC.